Below, 32 T cell receptor beta chains from the same sample are listed, as sequenced in a study of T cells in Graves' hyperthyroidism and ophthalmopathy. Researchers took RNA transcripts and amplified the TCR beta CDR3 regions from them. The TCR CDR3 first-round RT-PCR relied on the HTBI primer set. TCRdb independently ran MiXCR on the multiplex PCR reads; one entry per CDR3 protein. The data contain about 420,000 distinct CDR3 sequences, 15% to 17% of them singletons. Sequencing used blood. The receptor source for this set is a woman under 30 with Graves' hyperthyroidism.

This clonotype was observed a few times. The rearrangement links TRBV6-2 or TRBV6-3 to TRBJ1-2; the D gene is possibly TRBD1 (5 bases). Germline-derived CDR1 and CDR2 are MNHEY and SVGEGT. The CDR3 runs to 14 residues. V lost 5 bases and J lost 7, with 17 bases in between. The CDR3 loop reads CASSTDGTLSGYTF. In DNA, the CDR3 is TGTGCCAGCAGTACCGACGGGACGTTGTCTGGCTACACCTTC.

This rearrangement joins TRBV12-3 or TRBV12-4 to TRBJ2-2, with D unresolved. V lost 6 bases and J 6 bases, leaving 17 bases between the germline ends. The CDR3 consists of 15 residues. As DNA, the CDR3 is TGTGCCAGCAGACCCCGTGGAACCGCCTCCGGGGAGCTGTTTTTT. Its protein product is CASRPRGTASGELFF.

This rearrangement joins TRBV19 to TRBJ1-1; no clear D. Germline V gene lookup returns CDR1 LNHDA and CDR2 SQIVND (reference sequence). Trimming left V 5 bases short and J 4 bases short, with 11 bases between. The length of the CDR3 is 13 residues. The CDR3 DNA reads TGTGCCAGTAGTTCATGGACGGCCACTGAAGCTTTCTTT. Protein product: CASSSWTATEAFF.

As DNA, the CDR3 is TGCAGTGCTAGAGATCAGAGCAGGGGGCCTGGCACTGAAGCTTTCTTT. It translates to CSARDQSRGPGTEAFF. The chain has TRBV20-1 and TRBJ1-1, with TRBD1 identical over 8 bases. The V segment lost 0 bases and the J segment 4 bases; nucleotides outside the gene matches: 10. The germline gives CDR1 DFQATT, CDR2 SNEGSKA (reference sequence). The CDR3 length is 16 residues.

This clonotype occurred a few times. The V and J genes are TRBV9 and TRBJ1-4; D gene uncertain. Trimming took off 3 bases at V and 7 bases at J, with 16 bases between the two ends. Germline loops: CDR1 SGDLS, CDR2 YYNGEE. The CDR3 loop spans 15 amino acids. CDR3 sequence reads: CASSGTNGPGEKLFF. Written as DNA, the CDR3 is TGTGCCAGCAGCGGTACGAACGGGCCTGGTGAAAAACTGTTTTTT.

This clonotype turned up a few times. The V gene is TRBV6-5, the J gene TRBJ2-7; 12 bases match TRBD1. CDR3 length: 16 amino acids. Unmatched junction bases numbered 5, after V lost 0 bases and J lost 5 bases. Germline V gives CDR1 MNHEY, CDR2 SVGAGI. The CDR3 bases are TGTGCCAGCAGTTACTCGGCCGGGACAGGGGGCCACGAGCAGTACTTC. Residues: CASSYSAGTGGHEQYF.

Ten or more counts support this clonotype. The CDR3 loop is CASSPDRGLTNEQFF. DNA for the CDR3: TGTGCCAGTAGTCCGGACAGGGGGCTAACCAATGAGCAGTTCTTC. The chain joins TRBV19 to TRBJ2-1, with TRBD1 matching over 11 bases. Germline V gene data show CDR1 as LNHDA and CDR2 as SQIVND (reference sequence). The J segment lost 6 bases and the V segment lost 5 bases, leaving 6 bases of the junction unmatched. CDR3 size: 15 residues.

This clonotype occurred a few times. The rearrangement uses TRBV13 and TRBJ2-6; no firm D call. Deletions cut 1 base from V and 7 bases from J, with 8 bases between. The CDR3 has 14 amino acids. The germline gives CDR1 PRHDT, CDR2 FYEKMQ (reference sequence). CDR3 in amino acids: CASSLVKGANVLTF. The CDR3 nucleotides are TGTGCCAGCAGCTTAGTAAAAGGAGCCAACGTCCTGACTTTC.

There are a few counts of this clonotype. The chain has TRBV15 and TRBJ1-1; the match to TRBD1 covers 7 bases. This CDR3 contains 15 residues. From germline, CDR1 is LNHNV and CDR2 YYDKDF (reference sequence). The trim removed 5 bases at V and 6 bases at J, leaving 12 bases unmatched. In DNA form, the CDR3 reads TGTGCCACCAGCCCTAGCGACAGGGTTCCGGCTGAAGCTTTCTTT. Protein sequence: CATSPSDRVPAEAFF.

The rearrangement uses TRBV24-1 and TRBJ2-3, with TRBD2 matching over 12 bases. The V gene end was trimmed by 9 bases and the J gene end by 2 bases; junction bases not matched to a gene: 8. Germline V gene lookup returns CDR1 KGHDR and CDR2 SFDVKD. CDR3 length equals 16 residues. CDR3 DNA sequence: TGTGCCACCGCACTTGGGACTAGCGGGCACACAGATACGCAGTATTTT. Translated: CATALGTSGHTDTQYF.

This clonotype was counted between two and nine times. The chain employs TRBV25-1 and TRBJ1-1; D gene uncertain. The CDR3 totals 13 residues. Germline V gene sequence: CDR1 MGHDK, CDR2 SYGVNS. The V gene lost 7 bases and the J gene lost 1 base, with 10 bases spanning the gap. The CDR3 loop is CASNAVGNTEAFF. CDR3 coding DNA: TGTGCCAGCAACGCGGTAGGGAACACTGAAGCTTTCTTT.

This clonotype was seen a single time. The V call is TRBV19, the J call TRBJ1-5; tentatively, D is TRBD1 (5 bases). Germline assignment: CDR1 LNHDA and CDR2 SQIVND (reference sequence). The CDR3 runs to 13 residues. With 5 bases removed from V and 5 bases from J, the gap between germline ends came to 10 bases. Here the CDR3 DNA reads TGTGCCAGTAGTGTCGGGACGTATCAGCCCCAGCATTTT. Translation: CASSVGTYQPQHF.

This clonotype was seen repeatedly, ten times or more. The chain uses TRBV2 and TRBJ2-1; D gene unclear. Germline V gives CDR1 SNHLY, CDR2 FYNNEI. Trimming shortened V by 3 bases and J by 3 bases, and 12 bases separated the two germline ends. CDR3 length: 15 amino acids. CDR3 sequence reads: CASSDPTSFYNEQFF. CDR3 coding DNA: TGTGCCAGCAGTGATCCGACTTCCTTCTACAATGAGCAGTTCTTC.

This clonotype was counted at least ten times. CDR3 nucleotides: TGTGCCACCAGCATGACTAGCGGGAGCACAGATACGCAGTATTTT. It specifies CATSMTSGSTDTQYF. The chain employs TRBV15 and TRBJ2-3; 10 bases are a match to TRBD2. CDR1 is LNHNV and CDR2 is YYDKDF in the germline V gene (reference sequence). V dropped 4 bases and J dropped 0; count of bases not matched to a gene: 1. The CDR3 is 15 amino acids.

In this sample, this clonotype turned up many times. This chain connects TRBV5-1 to TRBJ2-1; D remains unclear. The CDR3 sequence is 16 residues long. Germline V gene lookup returns CDR1 SGHRS and CDR2 YFSETQ. The ends were cut back, 0 bases at V and 0 bases at J, with 10 bases in the middle. CDR3 DNA: TGCGCCAGCAGCTTGGGACACAGATCCTCCTACAATGAGCAGTTCTTC. Translation: CASSLGHRSSYNEQFF.

This clonotype was counted at least ten times. The chain recombines TRBV28 with TRBJ2-1; 16 nucleotides line up with TRBD2. Per the germline V gene, CDR1 is MDHEN and CDR2 is SYDVKM. This CDR3 has 16 amino acids. The ends lost 6 bases at V and 9 bases at J; junction bases unmatched: 8. In DNA form, the CDR3 reads TGTGCCAGCAGCCCGCCCGGGACTAGCGGGAGGGTTGAGCAGTTCTTC. As protein: CASSPPGTSGRVEQFF.

This chain joins TRBV20-1 and TRBJ2-2, with 14 nucleotides matching TRBD2. The junction had 8 bases not matched to a gene; V was cut back by 5 bases and J by 6 bases. The CDR3 loop spans 16 amino acids. Per germline, CDR1 DFQATT and CDR2 SNEGSKA (reference sequence). DNA for the CDR3: TGCAGTGCTCTTAAAGGGGGACTAGCGGGAGCCGGGGAGCTGTTTTTT. The encoded protein is CSALKGGLAGAGELFF.

This clonotype came up a few times. The chain has TRBV6-1 and TRBJ1-1, with D perhaps matching TRBD1 (5 bases). Trimming left V 3 bases short and J 4 bases short, with 9 bases between. The germline V gene has CDR1 MNHNS and CDR2 SASEGT. This CDR3 region has 13 residues. CDR3 nucleotide sequence: TGTGCCAGCAGTGAGGGTAGGGGCACTGAAGCTTTCTTT. This translates into CASSEGRGTEAFF.

At least ten counts were recorded for this clonotype. The chain joins TRBV3-1 to TRBJ1-1, with D maybe TRBD1 (5 bases). The V end was cut by 0 bases, the J end by 0 bases, with 17 bases between. The CDR3 is 18 amino acids. CDR1 and CDR2 from the germline V gene are LGHDT and YNNKEL (reference sequence). CDR3: CASSQEFGAGTMNTEAFF. The CDR3 bases are TGTGCCAGCAGCCAAGAGTTCGGGGCGGGGACCATGAACACTGAAGCTTTCTTT.

Of note for this clonotype: Possible read error: a much larger clone is one base away. The chain has TRBV12-3 or TRBV12-4 and TRBJ2-7; D is possibly TRBD1 (6 bases). The CDR3 is 11 amino acids. The CDR3 region is CASTQGPERYF. The CDR3 DNA reads TGTGCCAGCACTCAGGGGCCCGAGCGGTACTTC.

This chain connects TRBV4-1 to TRBJ1-4; maybe TRBD1 (5 bases). Germline V gene lookup returns CDR1 MGHRA and CDR2 YSYEKL. This CDR3 has 15 amino acids. The germline V and J ends were trimmed by 6 bases and 7 bases, with 18 bases remaining between them. CDR3 region: CASSPLTTASEKLFF. For the CDR3, the DNA is TGCGCCAGCAGTCCTTTAACGACAGCGTCTGAAAAACTGTTTTTT.

The rearrangement links TRBV20-1 to TRBJ1-2, with D perhaps matching TRBD1 (5 bases). Germline loops: CDR1 DFQATT, CDR2 SNEGSKA (reference sequence). There are 14 residues in the CDR3. Trimming removed 0 bases at V and 5 bases at J, with 13 bases between. In DNA, the CDR3 is TGCAGTGCTAGAGATACCCAGGGCGAGTATGGCTACACCTTC. Protein: CSARDTQGEYGYTF.

At least ten counts were recorded for this clonotype. The chain carries TRBV2 and TRBJ2-7; no reliable D call. This CDR3 region has 10 residues. Deletions cut 8 bases from V and 2 bases from J, with 4 bases between. Germline V CDR1 and CDR2: SNHLY, FYNNEI. CDR3 nucleotides: TGTGCCAGCGCAGCCTACGAGCAGTACTTC. Its protein product is CASAAYEQYF.

The chain is built from TRBV15 and TRBJ1-1; 7 bases match TRBD1. The junction had 3 bases not matched to a gene; V was cut back by 1 base and J by 7 bases. Per germline, CDR1 LNHNV and CDR2 YYDKDF (reference sequence). This CDR3 has 13 residues. The CDR3 loop is CATSRVGDSEAFF. CDR3 DNA sequence: TGTGCCACCAGCAGAGTAGGGGACAGTGAAGCTTTCTTT. Drawing the rest from reference TRBV15 and TRBJ1-1, the complete variable domain is DAMVIQNPRYQVTQFGKPVTLSCSQTLNHNVMYWYQQKSSQAPKLLFHYYDKDFNNEADTPDNFQSRRPNTSFCFLDIRSPGLGDTAMYLCATSRVGDSEAFFGQGTRLTVV.

In this sample, this clonotype turned up a few times. This chain connects TRBV29-1 to TRBJ1-5, with D perhaps matching TRBD1 (5 bases). Trimming cost V 8 bases and J 3 bases, with 14 bases left between them. The CDR3 has 13 residues. In germline, CDR1 is SQVTM, CDR2 ANQGSEA. The CDR3 nucleotides are TGCAGCTCGTCTGGGGGGGTCAATCAGCCCCAGCATTTT. This sequence encodes CSSSGGVNQPQHF.

V and J are TRBV19 and TRBJ1-5, with a tentative D call TRBD1 (6 bases). The germline gives CDR1 LNHDA, CDR2 SQIVND (reference sequence). The length of the CDR3 is 16 residues. Deletions cut 4 bases from V and 5 bases from J, with 18 bases between. CDR3 loop: CASSTKQGGNHQPQHF. CDR3 DNA sequence: TGTGCCAGTAGTACAAAACAGGGAGGCAACCATCAGCCCCAGCATTTT.

The chain carries TRBV19 and TRBJ1-1; D unresolved. V was cut by 5 bases and J by 4 bases, with 20 bases left in between. Germline V gene data show CDR1 as LNHDA and CDR2 as SQIVND (reference sequence). The length of the CDR3 is 16 residues. The CDR3 loop reads CASSSQVPPLGTEAFF. The CDR3 DNA follows: TGTGCCAGTAGTTCACAAGTACCGCCGTTAGGCACTGAAGCTTTCTTT. Together with reference TRBV19 and TRBJ1-1, the CDR3 gives the full variable domain: DGGITQSPKYLFRKEGQNVTLSCEQNLNHDAMYWYRQDPGQGLRLIYYSQIVNDFQKGDIAEGYSVSREKKESFPLTVTSAQKNPTAFYLCASSSQVPPLGTEAFFGQGTRLTVV.

This clonotype was counted at least ten times. V usage is TRBV20-1 and J usage is TRBJ2-1; D gene uncertain. The germline V and J ends were trimmed by 6 bases and 5 bases, with 14 bases remaining between them. CDR3 length equals 13 residues. Germline loops: CDR1 DFQATT, CDR2 SNEGSKA (reference sequence). The CDR3 nucleotides read TGCAGTGCCGTTCTAGGGCGAAACAATGAGCAGTTCTTC. This sequence encodes CSAVLGRNNEQFF.

This clonotype was recorded only once. This chain uses TRBV6-8 with TRBJ1-2, with a weak D call TRBD1 (5 bases). Trimming took off 6 bases at V and 8 bases at J, with 19 bases between the two ends. Germline V gene lookup returns CDR1 MNHGY and CDR2 SAAAGT. The CDR3 is 14 residues long. The CDR3 reads CASSLPGAMRGYTF. The CDR3 DNA sequence: TGTGCCAGCAGCCTTCCTGGGGCTATGAGAGGCTACACCTTC.

This clonotype was counted between two and nine times. The chain has TRBV4-1 and TRBJ1-1, with D maybe TRBD1 (6 bases). With 0 bases removed from V and 4 bases from J, the gap between germline ends came to 21 bases. CDR3 size: 18 residues. In germline, CDR1 is MGHRA, CDR2 YSYEKL. Here the CDR3 DNA reads TGCGCCAGCAGCCAAGATCCATGGACGGAGAACAGGGTCACTGAAGCTTTCTTT. Translated: CASSQDPWTENRVTEAFF.

This clonotype was seen many times. The rearrangement joins TRBV20-1 to TRBJ1-1; no reliable D call. The V gene lost 1 base and the J gene lost 3 bases, with 3 bases spanning the gap. The CDR3 contains 11 residues. Per germline, CDR1 DFQATT and CDR2 SNEGSKA (reference sequence). CDR3 sequence: CSARAYTEAFF. The CDR3 coding sequence is TGCAGTGCTAGAGCTTACACTGAAGCTTTCTTT.

This clonotype was seen repeatedly, ten times or more. The J gene is TRBJ2-5, the V gene TRBV2; D remains unclear. CDR1 and CDR2 from the germline V gene are SNHLY and FYNNEI. V lost 1 base and J lost 2, with 8 bases in between. CDR3 length equals 14 residues. The CDR3 loop is CASSEDERQETQYF. CDR3 bases: TGTGCCAGCAGTGAAGATGAGAGGCAAGAGACCCAGTACTTC.